Sequencing of this T cell receptor beta chain was carried out in a study of neoadjuvant nivolumab and ipilimumab in lung cancer. Study-wide results and limits: TCR receptors were sequenced in few samples. Blood richness before therapy tracked richness in tumors resected after neoadjuvant therapy.

Only in-frame clones appear in the TCRdb table, and some are missing; sequencing was by immunoSEQ multiplex PCR. The table records some 4,000 clones, roughly 80% of them present only once. About this clone: Its antigen is currently unknown.

CDR1 and CDR2 (germline): MNHEY, SMNVEV (reference sequence). Trimming took 4 bases from V and 9 from J, leaving 15 bases between them. This CDR3 comprises 14 residues. This sample comprised peripheral blood, obtained after neoadjuvant nivolumab, alone or with ipilimumab, at or shortly before surgery. V gene TRBV27 combines with J gene TRBJ2-2; weak D call: TRBD1 (5 bases). This TCR came from an adult with non-small cell lung cancer. The CDR3 loop reads CASSYDSLGRELFF. The CDR3 DNA follows: TGTGCCAGCAGTTACGACAGTCTCGGAAGGGAGCTGTTTTTT.